Included here is one T cell receptor beta chain sequence, with context. The data were taken from a study of blood T cell repertoires in COVID-19. On the study more broadly: Sites across the United States, Italy and Spain contributed samples from acute and convalescent COVID-19. From T cells, B-cell-depleted T cells, or PBMCs came the material, which was cDNA or gDNA.

In the authors' workflow: The authors estimated nucleated cell counts from reference gene primer amplification. Profiling relied on immunoSEQ multiplex PCR, and the TCRdb table lists in-frame clones only, not all of them. The DNA gave D and trimming, while V, J and clone size come from that table. The table records approximately 97,000 clones, approximately 86% of them present only once. Seattle participants joined during active infection and were tracked over time. Germline CDR1 reads LNHDA; CDR2 reads SQIVND (reference sequence). The CDR3 has 14 residues. V was trimmed by 1 base and J by 10 bases, leaving 11 bases between them.

Material for sequencing was peripheral blood. The origin of this receptor is a woman in her fifties or sixties with COVID-19, enrolled during active disease. V is TRBV19 and J is TRBJ1-6; maybe TRBD1 (5 bases). The CDR3 nucleotides read TGTGCCAGTAGTATAGTTGGGGGGGGATCACCCCTCCACTTT. As protein: CASSIVGGGSPLHF.